The clone carrying this TCR beta chain was seen a few times. V gave up 1 base and J gave up 8 bases; unmatched junction bases: 13. The length of the CDR3 is 17 residues. This specimen comes from a study of patients and donors after allogeneic stem cell transplantation. Each CDR3 protein gets one entry after TCRdb re-called the RT-PCR reads with MiXCR. Found here are approximately 160,000 distinct CDR3 sequences, approximately 30% of them singletons; the top ten hold 3.2%. Material: blood, either unsorted or a sorted T cell fraction (not recorded which). V usage is TRBV12-3 or TRBV12-4 and J usage is TRBJ2-1; 8 nucleotides match TRBD2. This clonotype was sampled from a human donor who was either an allogeneic HSCT recipient or a stem cell or donor lymphocyte infusion donor (not recorded which). It is not recorded whose cells these are; they may come from a transplant donor. The CDR3 spells CASSLVLVPGRAHEQFF. The CDR3 DNA follows: TGTGCCAGCAGTTTAGTCCTGGTACCCGGGAGGGCCCATGAGCAGTTCTTC.